This TCR beta chain derives from a study of T cell responses to AZD1222 COVID-19 vaccine. The CDR3 sequence is 17 residues long. In germline, CDR1 is SGHNT, CDR2 YYREEE (reference sequence). After removal of 4 bases from V and 1 base from J, the junction contained 9 bases not matched to a gene. This clone occurred a few times. What it binds is not known. Clones were read by immunoSEQ multiplex PCR, and TCRdb kept only the in-frame ones, dropping some. Among about 92,000 clones listed, roughly 90% were seen once. Regarding the study as a whole: Baseline serology detected seropositivity in only a handful of AZD1222 recipients.

The J gene is TRBJ2-3, the V gene TRBV5-4, with 10 bases identical to TRBD2. The clonotype originates from an adult in good health. This specimen consisted of peripheral blood, obtained on day 0 of AZD1222 vaccination. The CDR3 protein is CASSAGLARSGTDTQYF. In DNA, the CDR3 is TGTGCCAGCAGCGCGGGACTAGCGAGATCTGGCACAGATACGCAGTATTTT.